This TCR beta chain originates from a study of T cell changes during pregnancy in multiple sclerosis. V shed 3 bases and J shed 5 bases, with 10 bases lying between them. Germline-derived CDR1 and CDR2 are KGHSH and LQKENI. CDR3 size: 13 residues. Assay used: immunoSEQ multiplex PCR; TCRdb lists only in-frame clones, some missing. The sample holds 45,000 to 50,000 clones, 92% seen once. This chain joins TRBV18 and TRBJ1-1; D uncertain. This receptor was taken from a female donor in good health, enrolled as a control in a pregnancy study. The source was CD4+ T cells from peripheral blood mononuclear cells, collected in the second trimester of pregnancy. The CDR3 spells CASSPPGRTEAFF. The CDR3 bases are TGTGCCAGCTCACCTCCAGGTCGAACTGAAGCTTTCTTT.